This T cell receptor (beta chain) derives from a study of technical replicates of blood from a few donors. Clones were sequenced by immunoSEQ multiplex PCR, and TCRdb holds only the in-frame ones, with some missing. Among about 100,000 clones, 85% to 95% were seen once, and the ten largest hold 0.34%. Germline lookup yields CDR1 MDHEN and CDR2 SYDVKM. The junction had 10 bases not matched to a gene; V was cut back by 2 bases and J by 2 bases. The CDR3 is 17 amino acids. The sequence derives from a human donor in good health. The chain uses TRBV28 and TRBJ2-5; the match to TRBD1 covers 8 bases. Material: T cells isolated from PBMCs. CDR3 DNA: TGTGCCAGCAGTTTACCGATACACTACAGGGGGCAAGAGACCCAGTACTTC. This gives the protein CASSLPIHYRGQETQYF.